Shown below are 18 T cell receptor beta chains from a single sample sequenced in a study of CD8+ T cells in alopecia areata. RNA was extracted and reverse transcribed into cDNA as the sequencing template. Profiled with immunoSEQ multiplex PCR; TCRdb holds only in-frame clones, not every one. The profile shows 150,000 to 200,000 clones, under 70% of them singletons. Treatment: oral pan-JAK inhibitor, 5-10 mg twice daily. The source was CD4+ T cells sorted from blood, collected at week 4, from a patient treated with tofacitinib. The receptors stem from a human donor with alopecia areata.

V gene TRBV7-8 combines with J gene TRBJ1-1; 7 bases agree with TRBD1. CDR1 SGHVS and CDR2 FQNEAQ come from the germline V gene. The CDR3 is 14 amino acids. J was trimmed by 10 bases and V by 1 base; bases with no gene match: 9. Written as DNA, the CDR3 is TGTGCCAGCAGCTTAGTAGCAGGGGGTATAGGAGCTTTCTTT. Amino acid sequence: CASSLVAGGIGAFF. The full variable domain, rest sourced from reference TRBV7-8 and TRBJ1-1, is GAGVSQSPRYKVAKRGQDVALRCDPISGHVSLFWYQQALGQGPEFLTYFQNEAQLDKSGLPSDRFFAERPEGSVSTLKIQRTQQEDSAVYLCASSLVAGGIGAFFGQGTRLTVV.

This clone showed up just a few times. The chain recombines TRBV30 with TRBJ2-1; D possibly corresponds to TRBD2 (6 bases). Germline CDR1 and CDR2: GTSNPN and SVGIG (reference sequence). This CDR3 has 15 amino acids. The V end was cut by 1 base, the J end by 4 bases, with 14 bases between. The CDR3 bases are TGTGCCTGGAGTGGTTCGGGGGTTGTTTACAATGAGCAGTTCTTC. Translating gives CAWSGSGVVYNEQFF. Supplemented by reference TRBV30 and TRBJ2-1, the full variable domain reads SQTIHQWPATLVQPVGSPLSLECTVEGTSNPNLYWYRQAAGRGLQLLFYSVGIGQISSEVPQNLSASRPQDRQFILSSKKLLLSDSGFYLCAWSGSGVVYNEQFFGPGTRLTVL.

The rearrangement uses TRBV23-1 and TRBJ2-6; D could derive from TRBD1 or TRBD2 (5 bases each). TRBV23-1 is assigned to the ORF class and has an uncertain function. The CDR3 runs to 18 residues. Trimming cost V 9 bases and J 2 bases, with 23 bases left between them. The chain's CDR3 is CARVEDTHSPPGANVLTF. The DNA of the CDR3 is TGCGCCAGAGTGGAGGACACTCATTCCCCCCCTGGGGCCAACGTCCTGACTTTC.

The CDR3 DNA reads as TGTGCCAGCAGCACACCGGACAGGGCCTCTAACTATGGCTACACCTTC. Residues: CASSTPDRASNYGYTF. This sequence joins TRBV5-6 and TRBJ1-2, with 8 bases that match TRBD1. J gave up 0 bases and V 4 bases, and 8 bases lay outside the gene matches. Germline V lookup: CDR1 SGHDT, CDR2 YYEEEE. The CDR3 covers 16 residues.

CDR3 loop: CAGTRGTDTQYF. CDR3 nucleotides: TGTGCCGGGACTAGGGGCACAGATACGCAGTATTTT. The gene calls are TRBV30 and TRBJ2-3; TRBD2 aligns across 8 bases. Unmatched junction bases numbered 2, after V lost 8 bases and J lost 1 base. This CDR3 region has 12 residues. Germline-derived CDR1 and CDR2 are GTSNPN and SVGIG (reference sequence).

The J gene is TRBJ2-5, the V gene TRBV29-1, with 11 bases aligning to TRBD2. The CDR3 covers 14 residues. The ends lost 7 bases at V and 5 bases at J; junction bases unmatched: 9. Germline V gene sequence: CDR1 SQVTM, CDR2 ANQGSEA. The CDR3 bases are TGCAGCGCGGCCGCGACTAGCGGGGACGAGACCCAGTACTTC. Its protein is CSAAATSGDETQYF.

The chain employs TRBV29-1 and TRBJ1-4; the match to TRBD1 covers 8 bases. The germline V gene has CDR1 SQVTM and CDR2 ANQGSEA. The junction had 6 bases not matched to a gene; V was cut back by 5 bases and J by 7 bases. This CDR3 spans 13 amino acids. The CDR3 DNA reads TGCAGCGTTCGACAGGGGCTGGGTGAAAAACTGTTTTTT. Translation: CSVRQGLGEKLFF.

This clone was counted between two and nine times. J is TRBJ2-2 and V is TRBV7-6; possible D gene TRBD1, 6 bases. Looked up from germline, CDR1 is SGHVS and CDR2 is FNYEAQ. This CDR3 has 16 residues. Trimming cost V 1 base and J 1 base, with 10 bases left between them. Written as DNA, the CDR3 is TGTGCCAGCAGCTTAGTGGGCAGGGGGAACACCGGGGAGCTGTTTTTT. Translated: CASSLVGRGNTGELFF.

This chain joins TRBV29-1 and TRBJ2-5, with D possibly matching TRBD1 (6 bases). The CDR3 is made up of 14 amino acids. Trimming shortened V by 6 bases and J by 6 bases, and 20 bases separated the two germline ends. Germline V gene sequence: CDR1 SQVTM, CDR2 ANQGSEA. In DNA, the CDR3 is TGCAGCGTCGCTTGGGGACAAGCAATGAAGACCCAGTACTTC. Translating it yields CSVAWGQAMKTQYF.

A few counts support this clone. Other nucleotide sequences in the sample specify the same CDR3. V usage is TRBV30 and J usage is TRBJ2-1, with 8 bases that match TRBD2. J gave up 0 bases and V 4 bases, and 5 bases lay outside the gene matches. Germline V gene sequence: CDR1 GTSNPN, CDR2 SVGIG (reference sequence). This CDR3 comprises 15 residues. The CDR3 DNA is TGTGCCTGGACCCTCACTAGCGGCTCCTACAATGAGCAGTTCTTC. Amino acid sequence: CAWTLTSGSYNEQFF.

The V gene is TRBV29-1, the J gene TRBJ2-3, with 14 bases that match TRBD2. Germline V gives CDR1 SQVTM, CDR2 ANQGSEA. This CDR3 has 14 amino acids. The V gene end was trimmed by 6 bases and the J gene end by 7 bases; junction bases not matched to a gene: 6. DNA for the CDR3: TGCAGCGTGGCCGGGACTAGCGGGGGAAATACGCAGTATTTT. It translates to CSVAGTSGGNTQYF.

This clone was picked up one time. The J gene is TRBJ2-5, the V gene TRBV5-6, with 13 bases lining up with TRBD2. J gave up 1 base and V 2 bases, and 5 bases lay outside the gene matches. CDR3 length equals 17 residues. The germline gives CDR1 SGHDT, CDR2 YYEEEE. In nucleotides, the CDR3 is TGTGCCAGCAGCTTCGGGACTAGCGGGGCCTTCCAAGAGACCCAGTACTTC. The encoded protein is CASSFGTSGAFQETQYF.

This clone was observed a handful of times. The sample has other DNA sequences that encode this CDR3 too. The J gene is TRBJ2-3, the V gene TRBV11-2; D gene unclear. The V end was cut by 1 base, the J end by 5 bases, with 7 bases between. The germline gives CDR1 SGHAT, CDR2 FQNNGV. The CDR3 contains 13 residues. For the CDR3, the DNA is TGTGCCAGCAGCTTAGGGGTGGGAGATACGCAGTATTTT. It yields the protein CASSLGVGDTQYF.

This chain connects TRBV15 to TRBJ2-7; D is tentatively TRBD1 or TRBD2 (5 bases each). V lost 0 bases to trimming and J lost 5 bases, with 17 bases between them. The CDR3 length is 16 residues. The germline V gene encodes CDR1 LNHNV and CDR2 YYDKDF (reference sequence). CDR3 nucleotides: TGTGCCACCAGCAGAGATCCGGGACCGGGATCCCACGAGCAGTACTTC. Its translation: CATSRDPGPGSHEQYF.

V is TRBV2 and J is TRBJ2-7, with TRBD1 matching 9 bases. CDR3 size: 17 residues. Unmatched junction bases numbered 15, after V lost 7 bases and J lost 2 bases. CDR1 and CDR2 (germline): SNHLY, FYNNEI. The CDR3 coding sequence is TGTGCCAGCATTGAGAGGCTTAGGGACAGGGATACCTACGAGCAGTACTTC. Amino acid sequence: CASIERLRDRDTYEQYF.

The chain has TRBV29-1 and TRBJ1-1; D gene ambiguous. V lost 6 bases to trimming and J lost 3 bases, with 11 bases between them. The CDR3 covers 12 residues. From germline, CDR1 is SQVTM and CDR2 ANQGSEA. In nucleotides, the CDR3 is TGCAGCGTCTGCGACGGTTACACTGAAGCTTTCTTT. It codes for CSVCDGYTEAFF.

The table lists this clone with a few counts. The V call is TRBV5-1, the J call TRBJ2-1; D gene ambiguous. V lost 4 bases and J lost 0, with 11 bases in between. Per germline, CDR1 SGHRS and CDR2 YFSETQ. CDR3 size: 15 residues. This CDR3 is CASSEDLDSYNEQFF. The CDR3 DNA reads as TGCGCCAGCAGCGAAGACTTAGACTCCTACAATGAGCAGTTCTTC. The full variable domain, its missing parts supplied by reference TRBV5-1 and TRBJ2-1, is KAGVTQTPRYLIKTRGQQVTLSCSPISGHRSVSWYQQTPGQGLQFLFEYFSETQRNKGNFPGRFSGRQFSNSRSEMNVSTLELGDSALYLCASSEDLDSYNEQFFGPGTRLTVL.

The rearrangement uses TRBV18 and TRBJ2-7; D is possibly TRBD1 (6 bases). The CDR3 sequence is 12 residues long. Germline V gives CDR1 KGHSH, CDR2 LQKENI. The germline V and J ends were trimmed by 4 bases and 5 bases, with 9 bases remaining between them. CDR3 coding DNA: TGTGCCAGCTCACGTGGGGACAACGAGCAGTACTTC. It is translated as CASSRGDNEQYF. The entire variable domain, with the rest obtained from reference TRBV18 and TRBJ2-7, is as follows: NAGVMQNPRHLVRRRGQEARLRCSPMKGHSHVYWYRQLPEEGLKFMVYLQKENIIDESGMPKERFSAEFPKEGPSILRIQQVVRGDSAAYFCASSRGDNEQYFGPGTRLTVT.